This TCR beta chain came from a study of CD8 T cells in Susac syndrome. Trimming at V came to 5 bases and at J to 4 bases, leaving 1 base not matched to a gene. Germline V lookup: CDR1 SGHVS, CDR2 FNYEAQ. There are 14 residues in the CDR3. Reverse transcription used about 0.45 to 1 ug RNA and random hexamers. TCRdb analysed the immunoSEQ multiplex PCR reads with MiXCR anew, one entry per CDR3 protein. The sample records 100,000 to 150,000 distinct CDR3 sequences, 85% to 95% being singletons. Sequenced material: CD8+ T cells from PBMCs. The clonotype originates from a human donor with multiple sclerosis. This chain links TRBV7-6 with TRBJ2-6; 8 bases are a match to TRBD1. DNA for the CDR3: TGTGCCAGCAGCCAGGGGGCCGGGGCCAACGTCCTGACTTTC. This translates into CASSQGAGANVLTF.